This entry lists 23 T cell receptor beta chains sequenced from one sample in a study of somatic mutations in cytotoxic T cells in rheumatoid arthritis. Clones were read by immunoSEQ multiplex PCR, and TCRdb kept only the in-frame ones, dropping some. Of more than 20,000 clones listed, more than 70% are singletons. Sequencing was performed on CD8+ T cells sorted from blood. These receptors all come from a woman aged 45-60 years in good health.

This clone showed up just a few times. The chain links TRBV9 to TRBJ1-1; D gene unclear. Per germline, CDR1 SGDLS and CDR2 YYNGEE. The CDR3 runs 13 residues. Between the trimmed V and J ends, which lost 4 bases and 3 bases, there was a span of 10 bases. In nucleotides, the CDR3 is TGTGCCAGCAGCCCCTCTGGATACACTGAAGCTTTCTTT. This gives the protein CASSPSGYTEAFF. Supplemented by reference TRBV9 and TRBJ1-1, the full variable domain reads DSGVTQTPKHLITATGQRVTLRCSPRSGDLSVYWYQQSLDQGLQFLIQYYNGEERAKGNILERFSAQQFPDLHSELNLSSLELGDSALYFCASSPSGYTEAFFGQGTRLTVV.

The genes are TRBV27 and TRBJ1-1, with a weak D call TRBD1 (5 bases). In germline, CDR1 is MNHEY, CDR2 SMNVEV (reference sequence). CDR3 size: 15 residues. With 3 bases removed from V and 1 base from J, the gap between germline ends came to 12 bases. The CDR3 loop is CASSLGPNQNTEAFF. As DNA, the CDR3 is TGTGCCAGCAGTTTGGGACCGAATCAGAACACTGAAGCTTTCTTT.

V and J are TRBV19 and TRBJ1-5; maybe TRBD1 (5 bases). CDR3 size: 14 residues. V was clipped by 4 bases and J by 3 bases, with 10 bases between them. The germline V gene encodes CDR1 LNHDA and CDR2 SQIVND (reference sequence). CDR3 protein: CASSTRQINQPQHF. DNA for the CDR3: TGTGCCAGTAGTACGAGACAGATCAATCAGCCCCAGCATTTT. The entire variable domain, with the rest obtained from reference TRBV19 and TRBJ1-5, is as follows: DGGITQSPKYLFRKEGQNVTLSCEQNLNHDAMYWYRQDPGQGLRLIYYSQIVNDFQKGDIAEGYSVSREKKESFPLTVTSAQKNPTAFYLCASSTRQINQPQHFGDGTRLSIL.

The rearrangement uses TRBV7-6 and TRBJ2-3; D may correspond to TRBD1 or TRBD2 (5 bases each). The germline V gene encodes CDR1 SGHVS and CDR2 FNYEAQ. The CDR3 loop spans 17 amino acids. V was clipped by 5 bases and J by 6 bases, with 24 bases between them. The CDR3 DNA follows: TGTGCCAGCAGCCGCGCCTCGGGACCATCGGCTGGGGATACGCAGTATTTT. Translating it yields CASSRASGPSAGDTQYF. The complete variable domain, with remaining parts taken from reference TRBV7-6 and TRBJ2-3, reads GAGVSQSPRYKVTKRGQDVALRCDPISGHVSLYWYRQALGQGPEFLTYFNYEAQQDKSGLPNDRFSAERPEGSISTLTIQRTEQRDSAMYRCASSRASGPSAGDTQYFGPGTRLTVL.

This chain uses TRBV4-3 with TRBJ1-1; a possible D gene is TRBD1 (6 bases). Germline-derived CDR1 and CDR2 are LGHNA and YSLEER. V was clipped by 3 bases and J by 9 bases, with 14 bases between them. The CDR3 is 13 amino acids. CDR3 nucleotides: TGCGCCAGCAGCCAGTCCCACAGGGACAAAGCTTTCTTT. This translates into CASSQSHRDKAFF.

This chain connects TRBV4-3 to TRBJ1-1; D possibly corresponds to TRBD1 (5 bases). Germline values: CDR1 LGHNA, CDR2 YSLEER. The CDR3 consists of 13 residues. Trimming took 1 base from V and 3 from J, leaving 6 bases between them. CDR3 amino acids: CASSQAGYTEAFF. In DNA, the CDR3 is TGCGCCAGCAGCCAAGCAGGGTACACTGAAGCTTTCTTT.

The chain joins TRBV7-8 to TRBJ2-7; a possible D gene is TRBD2 (5 bases). The V gene lost 3 bases and the J gene lost 5 bases, with 23 bases spanning the gap. CDR3 length equals 17 residues. Germline V gene lookup returns CDR1 SGHVS and CDR2 FQNEAQ. CDR3 sequence (DNA): TGTGCCAGCAGCTTCCCTCCGGATTCCCGGGGAAGGGACGAGCAGTACGTC. It translates to CASSFPPDSRGRDEQYV.

This sequence joins TRBV5-1 and TRBJ2-1; 12 bases map to TRBD2. The germline CDR1 and CDR2 sequences are SGHRS and YFSETQ. The CDR3 consists of 16 residues. V shed 5 bases and J 1 base; nucleotides not matched to a gene: 4. CDR3 loop: CASSRTSGASYNEQFF. The CDR3 coding sequence is TGCGCCAGCAGTCGGACTAGCGGGGCTTCCTACAATGAGCAGTTCTTC.

This sequence joins TRBV11-2 and TRBJ2-3; maybe TRBD1 (6 bases). The CDR3 loop spans 15 amino acids. Germline V lookup: CDR1 SGHAT, CDR2 FQNNGV. V was trimmed by 5 bases and J by 2 bases, leaving 14 bases between them. CDR3: CASSPQNRATDTQYF. The CDR3 bases are TGTGCCAGCAGCCCTCAGAACAGGGCCACAGATACGCAGTATTTT.

The V call is TRBV7-8, the J call TRBJ2-5, with D possibly matching TRBD2 (6 bases). CDR1 and CDR2 (germline): SGHVS, FQNEAQ. Trimming shortened V by 4 bases and J by 5 bases, and 17 bases separated the two germline ends. This CDR3 contains 15 residues. In DNA, the CDR3 is TGTGCCAGCAGCTCCTTCGGGGGTTCGAAGGAGACCCAGTACTTC. This sequence encodes CASSSFGGSKETQYF. The full variable domain, completed using reference TRBV7-8 and TRBJ2-5, is GAGVSQSPRYKVAKRGQDVALRCDPISGHVSLFWYQQALGQGPEFLTYFQNEAQLDKSGLPSDRFFAERPEGSVSTLKIQRTQQEDSAVYLCASSSFGGSKETQYFGPGTRLLVL.

The gene calls are TRBV27 and TRBJ1-2; a possible D gene is TRBD1 (5 bases). Germline V gene lookup returns CDR1 MNHEY and CDR2 SMNVEV (reference sequence). The CDR3 has 12 residues. V lost 8 bases to trimming and J lost 4 bases, with 11 bases between them. CDR3 bases: TGTGCCAGCCGAGGGGCCCTCTATGGCTACACCTTC. This sequence encodes CASRGALYGYTF.

The chain uses TRBV6-1 and TRBJ1-1, with D uncertain. The CDR3 runs 12 residues. Germline loops: CDR1 MNHNS, CDR2 SASEGT. Trimming removed 2 bases from V and 6 bases from J, with 7 bases in between. The CDR3 protein is CASSEQQPEAFF. The CDR3 nucleotides read TGTGCCAGCAGTGAACAGCAGCCTGAAGCTTTCTTT.

This chain links TRBV4-3 with TRBJ1-4; D remains unclear. Germline V gene lookup returns CDR1 LGHNA and CDR2 YSLEER. The V gene lost 0 bases and the J gene lost 3 bases, with 11 bases spanning the gap. The CDR3 is 16 residues long. The CDR3 loop reads CASSQEVGSSNEKLFF. The CDR3 nucleotides read TGCGCCAGCAGCCAAGAAGTCGGGTCCTCTAATGAAAAACTGTTTTTT.

V usage is TRBV6-5 and J usage is TRBJ2-5, with TRBD1 identical over 7 bases. The CDR3 length is 12 residues. The V gene's germline CDR1 is MNHEY and CDR2 SVGAGI. Losses at the gene ends were 6 bases for V and 5 bases for J; bases not matched to a gene: 3. CDR3 in amino acids: CASSPRGETQYF. CDR3 in DNA: TGTGCCAGCAGCCCCAGGGGGGAGACCCAGTACTTC.

The V call is TRBV19, the J call TRBJ2-1, with unresolved D. The CDR3 runs 17 residues. Germline values: CDR1 LNHDA, CDR2 SQIVND (reference sequence). With 0 bases removed from V and 2 bases from J, the gap between germline ends came to 14 bases. CDR3 region: CASSIDTSDITYNEQFF. The CDR3 region has the DNA TGTGCCAGTAGTATAGATACAAGTGACATTACCTACAATGAGCAGTTCTTC.

The chain links TRBV5-1 to TRBJ2-2; 9 nucleotides match TRBD1. The CDR3 runs 16 residues. V lost 2 bases and J lost 4; bases outside the gene matches: 6. Germline values: CDR1 SGHRS, CDR2 YFSETQ. The CDR3 reads CASSFPGQGITGELFF. The CDR3 DNA follows: TGCGCCAGCAGCTTCCCGGGACAGGGAATCACCGGGGAGCTGTTTTTT.

This chain joins TRBV5-8 and TRBJ2-5; D is unresolved. V lost 0 bases and J 2 bases, leaving 14 bases between the germline ends. The CDR3 is 16 residues long. The V gene's germline CDR1 is SGHTS and CDR2 YDEGEE. The DNA of the CDR3 is TGTGCCAGCAGCTTGGTGGCCCCCCTAGAACAAGAGACCCAGTACTTC. Translation gives CASSLVAPLEQETQYF.

This clone appeared a single time. The chain has TRBV28 and TRBJ1-1; D gene uncertain. CDR1 and CDR2 from the germline V gene are MDHEN and SYDVKM. The CDR3 has 12 amino acids. Trimming cost V 3 bases and J 1 base, with 3 bases left between them. The CDR3 coding sequence is TGTGCCAGCAGTTTCGGGAACACTGAAGCTTTCTTT. It codes for CASSFGNTEAFF.

This clone came up a few times. This chain uses TRBV9 with TRBJ2-7, with D uncertain. Trimming took off 0 bases at V and 7 bases at J, with 11 bases between the two ends. CDR1 and CDR2 (germline): SGDLS, YYNGEE. The CDR3 contains 13 residues. The CDR3 protein is CASSVGRLGEQYF. DNA for the CDR3: TGTGCCAGCAGCGTAGGCAGGTTGGGAGAGCAGTACTTC.

V is TRBV9 and J is TRBJ2-3; 10 nucleotides line up with TRBD2. CDR1 SGDLS and CDR2 YYNGEE come from the germline V gene. This CDR3 is built from 16 residues. Losses at the gene ends were 0 bases for V and 3 bases for J; bases not matched to a gene: 4. The CDR3 nucleotides read TGTGCCAGCAGCGTAGAAGCGGGGGGGCCGACAGATACGCAGTATTTT. Its protein product is CASSVEAGGPTDTQYF.

This chain links TRBV9 with TRBJ2-1; 8 bases line up with TRBD2. This CDR3 is 16 amino acids long. Germline V gene data show CDR1 as SGDLS and CDR2 as YYNGEE. With 0 bases clipped from V and 0 bases from J, the junction kept 2 bases outside the gene matches. Here the CDR3 DNA reads TGTGCCAGCAGCGTAGGTAGCGGGGACTCCTACAATGAGCAGTTCTTC. Translating gives CASSVGSGDSYNEQFF.

V is TRBV4-1 and J is TRBJ1-5; 10 bases align to TRBD1. With V trimmed by 4 bases and J by 4 bases, 4 bases remained unmatched. CDR1 and CDR2 from the germline V gene are MGHRA and YSYEKL. The CDR3 spans 15 residues. This CDR3 reads CASSPRDRGNQPQHF. CDR3 bases: TGCGCCAGCAGCCCCCGGGACAGGGGAAATCAGCCCCAGCATTTT.

The chain has TRBV15 and TRBJ2-3; possibly TRBD1 for D (5 bases). V shed 5 bases and J shed 4 bases, with 13 bases lying between them. The CDR3 extends over 14 amino acids. Germline lookup yields CDR1 LNHNV and CDR2 YYDKDF (reference sequence). Here the CDR3 reads CATSQSQGPDTQYF. In DNA, the CDR3 is TGTGCCACCAGCCAGAGTCAGGGTCCAGATACGCAGTATTTT.